A single sample gave rise to the 6 T cell receptor beta chains below, sequenced in a study of radiotherapy plus CTLA-4 blockade in lung cancer. TCRdb's table, derived via immunoSEQ multiplex PCR, lists solely in-frame clones and lacks some. This table holds tens of thousands of clones, roughly 72% found once. Specimen: peripheral blood, collected from a patient treated with radiotherapy plus ipilimumab. Source of these receptors: a human donor with non-small cell lung cancer who had stable disease on radiotherapy plus ipilimumab.

This sequence joins TRBV6-1 and TRBJ1-4; 7 nucleotides align to TRBD1. CDR1 is MNHNS and CDR2 is SASEGT in the germline V gene. The CDR3 loop spans 17 amino acids. J gave up 8 bases and V 4 bases, and 16 bases lay outside the gene matches. The DNA for the CDR3 is TGTGCCAGCAGTGCTCGAGGGACAGCCGCTAATCCCGAAAAACTGTTTTTT. Translating it yields CASSARGTAANPEKLFF.

The chain links TRBV5-1 to TRBJ2-5; a possible D gene is TRBD1 (6 bases). The V end was cut by 1 base, the J end by 3 bases, with 10 bases between. This CDR3 spans 14 amino acids. Per germline, CDR1 SGHRS and CDR2 YFSETQ. CDR3 sequence reads: CASSLQGREETQYF. The DNA of the CDR3 is TGCGCCAGCAGCTTGCAGGGGCGCGAAGAGACCCAGTACTTC. Using reference TRBV5-1 and TRBJ2-5 for the parts outside the CDR3, the full variable domain is KAGVTQTPRYLIKTRGQQVTLSCSPISGHRSVSWYQQTPGQGLQFLFEYFSETQRNKGNFPGRFSGRQFSNSRSEMNVSTLELGDSALYLCASSLQGREETQYFGPGTRLLVL.

This clone appeared a single time. The chain links TRBV10-3 to TRBJ2-7; possible D gene TRBD2, 7 bases. Germline V gene lookup returns CDR1 ENHRY and CDR2 SYGVKD. The CDR3 length is 17 residues. V shed 4 bases and J shed 3 bases, with 22 bases lying between them. The CDR3 region has the DNA TGTGCCATCAGTGCGGCCTCGCTGGGAGGGGGAGACTACGAGCAGTACTTC. It yields the protein CAISAASLGGGDYEQYF.

There are a few counts of this clone. The rearrangement joins TRBV29-1 to TRBJ1-2, with D possibly matching TRBD1 (6 bases). In germline, CDR1 is SQVTM, CDR2 ANQGSEA. V lost 6 bases and J 4 bases, leaving 15 bases between the germline ends. The CDR3 has 13 amino acids. In nucleotides, the CDR3 is TGCAGCGTGACAGGTTTCACCGGCTATGGCTACACCTTC. Translated: CSVTGFTGYGYTF.

This clone came up once. The chain recombines TRBV7-3 with TRBJ2-2; tentatively, D is TRBD1 (5 bases). V shed 1 base and J shed 3 bases, with 6 bases lying between them. This CDR3 comprises 14 residues. The V gene's germline CDR1 is SGHTA and CDR2 FQGTGA. The CDR3 is CASSLKGYTGELFF. CDR3 bases: TGTGCCAGCAGCTTAAAGGGGTACACCGGGGAGCTGTTTTTT.

This chain joins TRBV19 and TRBJ1-6; 7 nucleotides align to TRBD1. The CDR3 is 15 amino acids. The junction had 11 bases not matched to a gene; V was cut back by 6 bases and J by 9 bases. Germline lookup yields CDR1 LNHDA and CDR2 SQIVND (reference sequence). CDR3 protein: CASRSADRDSSPLHF. The CDR3 coding sequence is TGTGCCAGTAGGTCAGCCGACAGGGACAGTTCACCCCTCCACTTT.